This T cell receptor (beta chain) came from a study of identical twins (dated by TCRdb to the mid-2010s). A note on the overall study: TCR alpha and beta repertoires from monozygotic twins, unrelated adults of various ages and cord blood were deep-sequenced to test whether fetal clonotypes persist. To rule out contamination, replicate twin experiments were performed at different times with different library preparation protocols.

Library creation used 5' RACE. Sequenced using an Illumina HiSeq 2000. Template switching introduced a universal primer binding site; the final cDNA contained a unique molecular identifier, enabling accurate counting of TCR cDNA molecules. Specific primers in the conserved constant-segment region were used to synthesize first-strand cDNA for TCR alpha and beta chains. To control for contamination, each cDNA library was double barcoded with a SMART-Mk sample barcode plus Illumina barcodes. TruSeq adapter sequences, together with Illumina sample barcodes, were added in two successive PCR steps. The TCR alpha and beta cDNA libraries were sequenced on the Illumina HiSeq platform using custom primers. The published analysis was carried out like this. Raw reads were processed with MiGEC to extract unique molecular identifiers, and MiXCR was used to determine CDR3 positions. For each individual, recombination models were inferred using an EM algorithm with the repgenHMM and IGoR tools. The analysis of shared clonotypes was done with the tcR package in R, with sharing normalized by the product of cloneset sizes. To study raw recombination free of thymic and clonal selection effects, out-of-frame nonproductive sequences were analyzed. TCRdb reprocessed the public reads (quality trimming at Q25 with fastp, clone calling with MiXCR) and kept in-frame beta chains. Rows with a matching CDR3 protein are joined into one entry that keeps the most common DNA and genes. The V and J calls here are based on TCRdb, not the publication. The sample contains more than 1.5 million distinct CDR3 sequences, around a third of them found a single time. The leading ten clones occupy approximately 0.25% of the sample.

Only healthy Caucasian donors were included. What the work shows at the level of the full study, not this receptor alone: Fewer insertions were carried by abundant cord blood beta clonotypes, a similar but weaker trend appeared in young adult naive repertoires, and no such trend appeared in memory repertoires. Compared with coincidental sharing between unrelated individuals, out-of-frame TCR alpha sequences shared between twins had an excess of sequences with low generation probability. In monozygotic twins, out-of-frame TCR alpha sharing was systematically underestimated by recombination models, although the models agreed with sharing between unrelated individuals. Invariant T cells such as MAIT and iNKT could partly confound zero-insertion analyses, though diverse VJ usage argued against this for most clonotypes. The excess sharing between twins in beta out-of-frame sequences was weaker because fewer shared sequences reduced the signal-to-noise ratio. Because the same donors could not be followed over many years, the conclusions depended on cross-sectional statistical analysis.

Many counts were recorded for this clonotype. The target of this receptor is not known. Nothing much larger sits one base from this clone, and base qualities are not available. This clonotype was obtained from a newborn girl in good health. Input material: cord blood.

The base sequence is TGTGCCATCAGTGTAATGGAGGGGGCGGGTGAGCAGTACTTC. Translated, this is CAISVMEGAGEQYF. In this chain, TRBV10-3 is recombined with TRBJ2-7; a tentative D match to TRBD1 spans 7 bases. The CDR3 starts with the cysteine, ends with the phenylalanine, and has 14 residues. The only DNA kept is the CDR3, 42 bases in frame from the first base. The V end loses 4 bases and the J end loses 7 bases, and a stretch of 17 bases separates them. Based on the germline V gene, the CDR1 and CDR2 sequences are ENHRY and SYGVKD.